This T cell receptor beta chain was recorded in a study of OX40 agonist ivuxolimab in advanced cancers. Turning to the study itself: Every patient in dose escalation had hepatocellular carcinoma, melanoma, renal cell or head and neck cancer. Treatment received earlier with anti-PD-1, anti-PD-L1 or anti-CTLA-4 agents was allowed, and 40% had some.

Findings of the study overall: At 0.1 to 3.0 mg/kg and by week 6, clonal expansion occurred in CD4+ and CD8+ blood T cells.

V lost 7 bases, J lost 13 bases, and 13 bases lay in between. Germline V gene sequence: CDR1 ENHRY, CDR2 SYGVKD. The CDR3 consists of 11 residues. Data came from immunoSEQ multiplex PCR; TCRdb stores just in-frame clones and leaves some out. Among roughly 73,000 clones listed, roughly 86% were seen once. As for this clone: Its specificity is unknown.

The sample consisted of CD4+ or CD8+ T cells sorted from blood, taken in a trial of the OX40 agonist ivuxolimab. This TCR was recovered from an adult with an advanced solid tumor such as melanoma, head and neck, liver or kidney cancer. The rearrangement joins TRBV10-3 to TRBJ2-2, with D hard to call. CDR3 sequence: CAIKGGGALFF. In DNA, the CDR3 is TGTGCCATCAAAGGTGGCGGAGCGCTGTTTTTT.